This record concerns one TCR beta chain sequence. No antigen is known for it. No base quality information exists; no much larger clone differs at one position. Patients with autoimmune disease history or receiving systemic immunosuppression were excluded from the trial. In every dose cohort, peripheral blood was drawn for TCR sequencing at baseline, cycle 4 day 1, and cycle 7 day 1. The samples were drawn from a first-in-human, open-label, multicenter phase I dose-escalation trial of ivuxolimab. Adults with locally advanced or metastatic head and neck squamous cell, hepatocellular, melanoma or renal cell carcinoma were enrolled in the trial. CD4+ and CD8+ T cells were sorted separately from peripheral blood before TCR sequencing. This sample is drawn from a study of OX40 agonist ivuxolimab in advanced cancers. For the study in its entirety: The costimulatory receptor OX40 (CD134) was targeted by ivuxolimab, a fully human IgG2 agonistic monoclonal antibody. Intravenous ivuxolimab was administered to patients every 2 weeks at six dose levels: 0.01, 0.1, 0.3, 1.5, 3 and 10 mg/kg. Among the approximately 54 dose-escalation patients, approximately 20 had hepatocellular carcinoma, roughly 15 melanoma, 9 renal cell carcinoma and 9 head and neck cancer. A male proportion of 75% to 85% and a mean age of approximately 60 years, ranging from roughly 23 to 79, were recorded for the dose-escalation cohort. Patients were allowed to have had prior anti-PD-1, anti-PD-L1 or anti-CTLA-4 therapy, and 40% of the dose-escalation patients had previously received checkpoint inhibitors. Partial responses occurred in three dose-escalation patients, of whom one had hepatocellular carcinoma and two had cutaneous melanoma. Peripheral TCRbeta sequencing aimed to test whether ivuxolimab altered TCR sequence diversity and caused clonal T-cell expansion. The paper covers the monotherapy dose-escalation part of the phase I ivuxolimab trial, which included N of about 51 patients.

Overall study results and their limits: Clonal expansion of both CD4+ and CD8+ blood T cells was observed from baseline to week 6 at doses 0.1 to 3.0 mg/kg. After ivuxolimab, more expanded clones were found on average in CD8+ T cells than in CD4+ T cells. Partial responders in the 0.1-3.0 mg/kg groups had among the lowest normalized peripheral clonal expansion, especially among CD8+ T cells. The antigen specificity of the clonally expanded peripheral T cells was not determined. Low levels of normalized T-cell clonal expansion were also seen in some nonresponding patients.

Genomic DNA was isolated from the sorted cells so that the TCRbeta CDR3 region could be sequenced. The immunoSEQ Assay was used to sequence the TCRbeta CDR3 regions. TCRdb provides this immuneACCESS table in a form limited to in-frame rearrangements. Some clones are lacking; in checked studies, under half of them reflect an unresolved V gene, and why the rest are absent is not known. The sample yields about 120,000 clones; 80% to 90% were counted once. The top ten clonotypes cover 0.55% to 0.7% of the sample. From the cysteine up to the phenylalanine, the CDR3 has a length of 16 residues. Just the 48-base CDR3 DNA is kept, in frame starting at base 1. Between the V and J ends, shortened by 0 bases and 4 bases respectively, the junction contains 13 bases. CDR1 and CDR2 are drawn from the germline V gene (reference sequence): MNHEY, SMNVEV.

This TCR was recovered from an adult with an advanced solid tumor such as melanoma, head and neck, liver or kidney cancer. The sequencing used CD4+ or CD8+ T cells sorted from blood, collected in a trial of the OX40 agonist ivuxolimab. The sequence links TRBV27 to TRBJ1-3; TRBD1 could be the D gene, as 5 bases match. The CDR3 amino acid sequence is: CASSLSSGTPGNTIYF. The sequenced DNA is TGTGCCAGCAGTTTATCCTCCGGGACTCCAGGAAACACCATATATTTT.